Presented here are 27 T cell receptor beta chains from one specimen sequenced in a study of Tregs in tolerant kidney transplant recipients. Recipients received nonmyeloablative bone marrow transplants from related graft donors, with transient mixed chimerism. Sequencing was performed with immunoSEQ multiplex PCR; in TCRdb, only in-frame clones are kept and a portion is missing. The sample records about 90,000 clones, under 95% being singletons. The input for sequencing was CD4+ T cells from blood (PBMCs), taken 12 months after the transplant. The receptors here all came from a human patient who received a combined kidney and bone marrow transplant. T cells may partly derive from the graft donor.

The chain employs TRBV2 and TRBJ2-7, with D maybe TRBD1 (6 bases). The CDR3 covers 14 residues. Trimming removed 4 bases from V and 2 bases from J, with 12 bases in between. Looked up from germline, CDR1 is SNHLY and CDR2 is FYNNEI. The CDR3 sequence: CASSAAGVPYEQYF. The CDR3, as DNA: TGTGCCAGCAGTGCGGCAGGGGTTCCCTACGAGCAGTACTTC.

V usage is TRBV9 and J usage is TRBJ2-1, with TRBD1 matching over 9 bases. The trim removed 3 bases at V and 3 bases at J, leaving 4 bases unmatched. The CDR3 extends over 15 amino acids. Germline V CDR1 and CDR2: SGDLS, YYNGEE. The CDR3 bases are TGTGCCAGCAGCGGACAGGGGGTGTACTACAATGAGCAGTTCTTC. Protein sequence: CASSGQGVYYNEQFF.

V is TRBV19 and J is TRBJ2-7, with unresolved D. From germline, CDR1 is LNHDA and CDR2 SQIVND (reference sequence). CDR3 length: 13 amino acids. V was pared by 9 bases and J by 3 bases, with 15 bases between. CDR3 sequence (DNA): TGTGCCAGCCGTATTGGGCCCCTCTACGAGCAGTACTTC. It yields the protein CASRIGPLYEQYF.

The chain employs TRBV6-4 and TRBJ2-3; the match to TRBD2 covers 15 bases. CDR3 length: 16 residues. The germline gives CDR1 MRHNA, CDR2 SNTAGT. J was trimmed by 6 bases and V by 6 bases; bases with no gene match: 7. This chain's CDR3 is CASSDGLAGGSDTQYF. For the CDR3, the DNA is TGTGCCAGCAGCGACGGACTAGCGGGAGGGAGTGATACGCAGTATTTT.

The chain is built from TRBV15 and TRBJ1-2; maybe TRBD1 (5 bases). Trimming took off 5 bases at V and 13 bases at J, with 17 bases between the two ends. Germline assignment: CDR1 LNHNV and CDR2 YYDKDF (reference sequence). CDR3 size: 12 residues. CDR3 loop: CATSPSGGSSTF. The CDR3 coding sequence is TGTGCCACCAGCCCCTCGGGGGGAAGTTCCACCTTC.

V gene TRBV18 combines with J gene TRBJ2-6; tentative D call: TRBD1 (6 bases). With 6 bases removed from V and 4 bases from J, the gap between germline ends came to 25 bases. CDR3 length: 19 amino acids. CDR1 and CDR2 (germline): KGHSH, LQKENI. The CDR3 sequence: CASSRTSGTNSPGANVLTF. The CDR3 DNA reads TGTGCCAGCTCGCGGACGAGTGGGACAAACTCCCCCGGGGCCAACGTCCTGACTTTC.

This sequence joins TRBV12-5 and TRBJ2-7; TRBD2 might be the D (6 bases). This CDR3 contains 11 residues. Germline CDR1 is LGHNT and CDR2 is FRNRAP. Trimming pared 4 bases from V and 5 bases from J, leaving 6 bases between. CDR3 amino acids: CASGSGDEQYF. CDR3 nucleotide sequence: TGTGCTAGTGGTTCGGGGGACGAGCAGTACTTC.

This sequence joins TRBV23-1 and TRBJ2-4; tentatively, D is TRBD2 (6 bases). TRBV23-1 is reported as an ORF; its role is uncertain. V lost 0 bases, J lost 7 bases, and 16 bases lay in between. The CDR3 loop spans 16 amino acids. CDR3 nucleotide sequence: TGCGCCAGCAGTCAATCTCATGGGAGGTGTGGGAACATTCAGTACTTC. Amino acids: CASSQSHGRCGNIQYF.

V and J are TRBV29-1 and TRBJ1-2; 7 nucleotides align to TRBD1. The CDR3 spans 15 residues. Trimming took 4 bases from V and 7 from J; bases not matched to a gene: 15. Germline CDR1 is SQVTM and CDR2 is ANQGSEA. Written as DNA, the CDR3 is TGCAGCGTTGGAATGGGGGGCAGGGGGGTGGTTGGCTACACCTTC. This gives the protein CSVGMGGRGVVGYTF.

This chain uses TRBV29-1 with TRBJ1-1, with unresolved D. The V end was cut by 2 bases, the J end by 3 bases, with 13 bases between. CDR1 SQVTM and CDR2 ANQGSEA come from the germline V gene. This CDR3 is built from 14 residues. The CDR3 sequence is CSVERLQLYTEAFF. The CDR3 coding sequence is TGCAGCGTTGAACGCTTACAGCTTTACACTGAAGCTTTCTTT.

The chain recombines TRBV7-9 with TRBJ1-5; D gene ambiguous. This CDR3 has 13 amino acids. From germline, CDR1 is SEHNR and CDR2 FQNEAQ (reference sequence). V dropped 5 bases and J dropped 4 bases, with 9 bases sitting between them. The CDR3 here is CASSLSTNQPQHF. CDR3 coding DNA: TGTGCCAGCAGCCTCAGTACGAATCAGCCCCAGCATTTT.

The CDR3 nucleotides are TGTGCCAGCAGCTTATCGGACAGGGCTAGCTACACCTTC. Translating gives CASSLSDRASYTF. The J gene is TRBJ1-2, the V gene TRBV7-2, with 8 bases identical to TRBD1. The CDR3 sequence is 13 residues long. V lost 2 bases, J lost 9 bases, and 5 bases stayed unmatched. CDR1 and CDR2 from the germline V gene are SGHTA and FQGNSA. The full variable domain, in which reference TRBV7-2 and TRBJ1-2 provide the parts outside the CDR3, is GAGVSQSPSNKVTEKGKDVELRCDPISGHTALYWYRQSLGQGLEFLIYFQGNSAPDKSGLPSDRFSAERTGGSVSTLTIQRTQQEDSAVYLCASSLSDRASYTFGSGTRLTVV.

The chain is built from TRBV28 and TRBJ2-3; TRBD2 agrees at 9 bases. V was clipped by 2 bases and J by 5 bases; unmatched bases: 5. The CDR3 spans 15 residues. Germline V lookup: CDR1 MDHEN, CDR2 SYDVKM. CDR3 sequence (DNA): TGTGCCAGCAGTTTAGCGGGGGGGGTAAGAGATACGCAGTATTTT. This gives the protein CASSLAGGVRDTQYF.

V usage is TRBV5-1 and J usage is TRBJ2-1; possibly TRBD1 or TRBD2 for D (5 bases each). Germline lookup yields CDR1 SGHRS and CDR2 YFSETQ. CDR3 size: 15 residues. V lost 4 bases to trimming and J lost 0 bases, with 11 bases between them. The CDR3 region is CASSMGPSSYNEQFF. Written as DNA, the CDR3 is TGCGCCAGCAGCATGGGACCTAGCTCCTACAATGAGCAGTTCTTC. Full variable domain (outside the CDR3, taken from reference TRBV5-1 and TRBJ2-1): KAGVTQTPRYLIKTRGQQVTLSCSPISGHRSVSWYQQTPGQGLQFLFEYFSETQRNKGNFPGRFSGRQFSNSRSEMNVSTLELGDSALYLCASSMGPSSYNEQFFGPGTRLTVL.

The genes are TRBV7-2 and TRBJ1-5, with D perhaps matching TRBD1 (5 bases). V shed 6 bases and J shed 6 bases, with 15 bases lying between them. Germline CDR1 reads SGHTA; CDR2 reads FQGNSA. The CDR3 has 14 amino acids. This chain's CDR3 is CASRVSGNSQPQHF. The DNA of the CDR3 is TGTGCCAGCAGAGTTTCAGGGAACAGTCAGCCCCAGCATTTT.

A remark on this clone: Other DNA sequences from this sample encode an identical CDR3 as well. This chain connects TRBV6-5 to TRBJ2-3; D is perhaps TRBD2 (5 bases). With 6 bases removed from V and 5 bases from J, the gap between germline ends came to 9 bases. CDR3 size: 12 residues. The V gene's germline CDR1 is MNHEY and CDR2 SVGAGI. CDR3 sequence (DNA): TGTGCCAGCAGCCGGACTGGAGATACGCAGTATTTT. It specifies CASSRTGDTQYF.

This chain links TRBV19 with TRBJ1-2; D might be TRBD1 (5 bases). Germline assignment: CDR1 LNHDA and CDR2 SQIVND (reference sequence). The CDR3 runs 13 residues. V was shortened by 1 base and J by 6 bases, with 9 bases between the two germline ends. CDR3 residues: CASSIGQKDGYTF. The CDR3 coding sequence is TGTGCCAGTAGTATAGGACAGAAGGATGGCTACACCTTC.

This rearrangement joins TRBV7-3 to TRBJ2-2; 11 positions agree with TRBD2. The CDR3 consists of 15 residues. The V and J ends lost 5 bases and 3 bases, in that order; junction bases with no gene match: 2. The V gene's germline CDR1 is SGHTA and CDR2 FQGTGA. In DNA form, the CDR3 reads TGTGCCAGCAGCCGGACTAGCGGGCACACCGGGGAGCTGTTTTTT. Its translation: CASSRTSGHTGELFF. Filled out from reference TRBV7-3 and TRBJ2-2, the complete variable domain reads GAGVSQTPSNKVTEKGKYVELRCDPISGHTALYWYRQSLGQGPEFLIYFQGTGAADDSGLPNDRFFAVRPEGSVSTLKIQRTERGDSAVYLCASSRTSGHTGELFFGEGSRLTVL.

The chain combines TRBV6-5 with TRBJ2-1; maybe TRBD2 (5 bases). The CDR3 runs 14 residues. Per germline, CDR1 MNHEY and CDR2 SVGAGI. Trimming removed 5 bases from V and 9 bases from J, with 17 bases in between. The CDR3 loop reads CASSPRRLAGEQFF. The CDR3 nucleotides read TGTGCCAGCAGTCCTCGTAGACTGGCGGGTGAGCAGTTCTTC.

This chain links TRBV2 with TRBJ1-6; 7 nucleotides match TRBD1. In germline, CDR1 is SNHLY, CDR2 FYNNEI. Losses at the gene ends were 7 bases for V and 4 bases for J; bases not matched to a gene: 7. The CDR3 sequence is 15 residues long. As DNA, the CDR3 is TGTGCCAGCACGCGGGACAGCTTTTATAATTCACCCCTCCACTTT. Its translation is CASTRDSFYNSPLHF.

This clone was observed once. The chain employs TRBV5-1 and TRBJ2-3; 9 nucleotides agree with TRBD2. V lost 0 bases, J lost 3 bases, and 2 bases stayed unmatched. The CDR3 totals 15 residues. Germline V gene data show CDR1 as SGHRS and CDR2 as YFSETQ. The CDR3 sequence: CASSLGTSVTDTQYF. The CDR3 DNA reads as TGCGCCAGCAGCTTGGGGACTAGCGTAACAGATACGCAGTATTTT.

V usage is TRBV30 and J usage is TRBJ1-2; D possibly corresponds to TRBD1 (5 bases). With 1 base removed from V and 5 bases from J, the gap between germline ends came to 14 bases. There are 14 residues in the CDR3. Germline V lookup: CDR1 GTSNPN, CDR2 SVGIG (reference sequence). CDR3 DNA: TGTGCCTGGAGTGAACCCCCAGGGACTTATGGCTACACCTTC. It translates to CAWSEPPGTYGYTF.

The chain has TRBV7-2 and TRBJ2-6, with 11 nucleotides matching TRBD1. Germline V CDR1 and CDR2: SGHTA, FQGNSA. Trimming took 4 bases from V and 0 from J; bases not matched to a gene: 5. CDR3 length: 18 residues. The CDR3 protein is CASSWLGQGASGANVLTF. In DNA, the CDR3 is TGTGCCAGCAGCTGGCTCGGACAGGGGGCCTCTGGGGCCAACGTCCTGACTTTC.

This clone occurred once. In DNA, the CDR3 is TGTGCCAGCAGTGGCACCGGGACAGGGGGCGCCGAGCAGTACTTC. It yields the protein CASSGTGTGGAEQYF. The V and J genes are TRBV6-1 and TRBJ2-7; 12 bases agree with TRBD1. The trim removed 4 bases at V and 6 bases at J, leaving 7 bases unmatched. The CDR3 extends over 15 amino acids. Per germline, CDR1 MNHNS and CDR2 SASEGT.

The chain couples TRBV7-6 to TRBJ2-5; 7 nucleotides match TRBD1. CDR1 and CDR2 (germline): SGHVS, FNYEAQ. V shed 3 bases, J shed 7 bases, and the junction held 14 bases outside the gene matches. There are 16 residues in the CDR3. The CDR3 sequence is CASSFAYRDSRRTQYF. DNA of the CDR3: TGTGCCAGCAGCTTTGCGTACCGGGACAGTCGTCGGACCCAGTACTTC.

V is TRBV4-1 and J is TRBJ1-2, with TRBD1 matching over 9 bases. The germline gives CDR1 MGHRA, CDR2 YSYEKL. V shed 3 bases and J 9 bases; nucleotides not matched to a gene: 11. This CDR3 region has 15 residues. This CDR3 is CASSQTGQGDWSYTF. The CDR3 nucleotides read TGCGCCAGCAGCCAGACGGGACAGGGAGATTGGAGCTACACCTTC.

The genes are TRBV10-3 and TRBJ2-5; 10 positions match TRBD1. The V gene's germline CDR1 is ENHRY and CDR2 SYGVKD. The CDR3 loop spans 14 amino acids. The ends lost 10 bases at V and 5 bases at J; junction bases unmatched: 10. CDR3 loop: CASRQGAERETQYF. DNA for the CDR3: TGTGCCAGCAGACAGGGGGCGGAGAGGGAGACCCAGTACTTC.